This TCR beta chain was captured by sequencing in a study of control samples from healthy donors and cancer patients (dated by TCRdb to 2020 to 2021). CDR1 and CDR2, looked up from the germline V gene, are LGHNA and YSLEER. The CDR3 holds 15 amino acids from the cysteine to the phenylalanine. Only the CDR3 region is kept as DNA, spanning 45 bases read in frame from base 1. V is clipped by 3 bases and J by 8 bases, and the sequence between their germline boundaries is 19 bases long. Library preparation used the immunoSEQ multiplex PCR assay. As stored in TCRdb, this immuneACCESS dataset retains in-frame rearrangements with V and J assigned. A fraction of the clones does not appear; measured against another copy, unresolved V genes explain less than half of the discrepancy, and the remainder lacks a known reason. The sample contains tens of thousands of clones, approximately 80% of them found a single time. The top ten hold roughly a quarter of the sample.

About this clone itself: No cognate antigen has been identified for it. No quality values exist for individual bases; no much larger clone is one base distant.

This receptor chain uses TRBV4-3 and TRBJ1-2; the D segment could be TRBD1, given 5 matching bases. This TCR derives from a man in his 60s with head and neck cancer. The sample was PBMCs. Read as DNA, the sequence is TGCGCCAGCAGCCAGGCCGGGACCCCTGAGGGGGGCTACACCTTC. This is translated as CASSQAGTPEGGYTF.